Given below is one T cell receptor beta chain in context. These data are taken from a study of shared clonotypes between healthy human individuals. From germline, CDR1 is SNHLY and CDR2 FYNNEI. V lost 4 bases, J lost 2 bases, and 4 bases stayed unmatched. This CDR3 has 15 residues. Assay: immunoSEQ multiplex PCR; the TCRdb copy retains only in-frame clones and omits some. The sample comprises around 1 million clones, around 80% of which are singletons, and nearly 1.5% rests with the top ten. The specimen sequenced was memory CD4+ T cells sorted from blood. Described subset: CD45RA-negative fraction. The chain recombines TRBV2 with TRBJ2-1; 8 bases line up with TRBD1. This sequence was found in a man aged 18-30 years in good health. As DNA, the CDR3 is TGTGCCAGCAGTGTGGCACAGGGGGCCTACAATGAGCAGTTCTTC. It is translated as CASSVAQGAYNEQFF.